This TCR beta chain emerged from a study of beta chain features in type 1 diabetes. The isolated RNA, all of it, was reverse transcribed, so expressed TCRB transcripts were what got sequenced. Libraries were prepared by immunoSEQ multiplex PCR; TCRdb keeps only in-frame clonotypes and omits some of them. The table records some 660,000 clones, roughly an eighth of them present only once. A CD45RO/CCR7/CD25/CD127/CD95/CD27 panel sorted naive, central memory, regulatory and stem cell-like memory CD4+ cells. This clone was seen only a few times. The antigen remains undetermined. The study's findings and limits: Patients with Type 1 diabetes showed moderately but significantly shorter TCRB CDR3s in all four CD4+ subsets.

The receptor comes from a man aged 18 to 35 with type 1 diabetes. The sequenced sample was naive CD4+ T cells from blood.

This CDR3 reads CASSLEMVGGIEAFF. The CDR3 DNA reads as TGTGCCAGCAGCTTAGAAATGGTAGGGGGGATTGAAGCTTTCTTT. The rearrangement links TRBV7-9 to TRBJ1-1; tentative D call: TRBD1 (6 bases). Trimming removed 1 base from V and 7 bases from J, with 16 bases in between. CDR3 length equals 15 residues. CDR1 and CDR2 from the germline V gene are SEHNR and FQNEAQ (reference sequence).